This entry describes one TCR beta chain. What it recognizes is unknown. The CDR3 runs to 13 residues. Trimming stripped 6 bases from V and 3 bases from J, with 12 bases between. Germline V gene lookup returns CDR1 SEHNR and CDR2 FQNEAQ (reference sequence). The sample belongs to a study of beta chain features in type 1 diabetes. Study-wide results and caveats: At VDJ recombination sites, type 1 diabetes patients had fewer insertions and more deleted nucleotides. Shorter TCRB CDR3s, moderately but significantly so, were found in Type 1 diabetes patients in all four CD4+ subsets.

Every bit of the isolated RNA underwent reverse transcription, so sequencing read expressed TCRB transcripts. TCRdb's copy holds only in-frame clones and misses some; the assay was immunoSEQ multiplex PCR. The repertoire holds 630,000 or so clones, with around 15% as singletons. Sequenced material: naive CD4+ T cells from blood. The V and J genes are TRBV7-9 and TRBJ2-7, with D perhaps TRBD1 (5 bases). The TCR comes from a man between 18 and 29 years old with type 1 diabetes. The CDR3 is CASSRQGNYEQYF. The CDR3 coding sequence is TGTGCCAGCAGTCGCCAGGGTAACTACGAGCAGTACTTC.